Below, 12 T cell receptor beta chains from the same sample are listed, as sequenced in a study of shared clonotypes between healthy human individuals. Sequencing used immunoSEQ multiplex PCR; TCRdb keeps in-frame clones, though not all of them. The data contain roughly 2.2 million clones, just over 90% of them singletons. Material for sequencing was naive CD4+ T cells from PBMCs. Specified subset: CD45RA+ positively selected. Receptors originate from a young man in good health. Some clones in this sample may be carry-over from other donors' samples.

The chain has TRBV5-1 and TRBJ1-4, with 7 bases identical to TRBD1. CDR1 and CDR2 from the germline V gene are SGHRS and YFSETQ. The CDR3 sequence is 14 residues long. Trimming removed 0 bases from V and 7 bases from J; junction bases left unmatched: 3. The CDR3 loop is CASSLGQGTEKLFF. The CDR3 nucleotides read TGCGCCAGCAGCTTGGGACAGGGCACTGAAAAACTGTTTTTT. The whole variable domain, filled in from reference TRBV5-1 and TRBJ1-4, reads KAGVTQTPRYLIKTRGQQVTLSCSPISGHRSVSWYQQTPGQGLQFLFEYFSETQRNKGNFPGRFSGRQFSNSRSEMNVSTLELGDSALYLCASSLGQGTEKLFFGSGTQLSVL.

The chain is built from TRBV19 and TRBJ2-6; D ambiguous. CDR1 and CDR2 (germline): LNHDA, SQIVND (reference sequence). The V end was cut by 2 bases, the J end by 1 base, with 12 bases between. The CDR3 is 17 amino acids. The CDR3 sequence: CASSIFSSVSGANVLTF. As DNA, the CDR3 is TGTGCCAGTAGTATATTTTCTTCAGTGTCTGGGGCCAACGTCCTGACTTTC.

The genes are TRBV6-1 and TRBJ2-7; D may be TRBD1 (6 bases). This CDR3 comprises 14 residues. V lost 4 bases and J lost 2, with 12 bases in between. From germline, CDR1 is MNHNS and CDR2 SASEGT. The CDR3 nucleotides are TGTGCCAGCAGTGCCGGGACACATACCTACGAGCAGTACTTC. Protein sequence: CASSAGTHTYEQYF.

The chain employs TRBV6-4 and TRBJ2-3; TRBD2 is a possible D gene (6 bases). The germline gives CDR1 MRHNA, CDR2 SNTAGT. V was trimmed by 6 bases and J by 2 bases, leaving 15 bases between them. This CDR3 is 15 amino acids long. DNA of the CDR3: TGTGCCAGCAGGCGGGATAACTACCCCACAGATACGCAGTATTTT. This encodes CASRRDNYPTDTQYF.

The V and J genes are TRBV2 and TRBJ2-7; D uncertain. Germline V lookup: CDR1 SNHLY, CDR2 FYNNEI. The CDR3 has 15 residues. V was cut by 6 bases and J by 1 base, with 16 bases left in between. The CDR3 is CASSARWSVSYEQYF. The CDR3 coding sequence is TGTGCCAGCAGCGCACGGTGGTCTGTATCCTACGAGCAGTACTTC.

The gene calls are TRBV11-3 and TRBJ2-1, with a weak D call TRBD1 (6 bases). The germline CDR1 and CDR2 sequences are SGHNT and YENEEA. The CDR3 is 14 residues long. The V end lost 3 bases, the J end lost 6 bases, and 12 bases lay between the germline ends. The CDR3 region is CASSFGDIANEQFF. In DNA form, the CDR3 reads TGTGCCAGCAGCTTCGGGGACATAGCCAATGAGCAGTTCTTC.

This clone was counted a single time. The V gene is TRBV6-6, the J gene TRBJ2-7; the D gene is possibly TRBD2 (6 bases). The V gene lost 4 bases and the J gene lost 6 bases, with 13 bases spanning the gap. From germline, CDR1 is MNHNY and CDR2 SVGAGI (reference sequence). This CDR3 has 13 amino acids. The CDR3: CASSFIQEGEQYF. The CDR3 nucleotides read TGTGCCAGCAGTTTCATCCAGGAGGGCGAGCAGTACTTC.

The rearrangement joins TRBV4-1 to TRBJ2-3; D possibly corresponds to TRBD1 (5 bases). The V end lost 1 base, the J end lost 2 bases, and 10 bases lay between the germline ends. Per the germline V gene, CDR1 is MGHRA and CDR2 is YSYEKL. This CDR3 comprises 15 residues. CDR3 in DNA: TGCGCCAGCAGCCAAGGGTGGGGCTTCACAGATACGCAGTATTTT. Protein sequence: CASSQGWGFTDTQYF.

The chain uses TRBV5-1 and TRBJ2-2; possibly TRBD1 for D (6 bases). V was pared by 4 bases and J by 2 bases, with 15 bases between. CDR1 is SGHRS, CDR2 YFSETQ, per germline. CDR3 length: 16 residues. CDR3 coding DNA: TGCGCCAGCAGCCCGTCCCAGGGGCTCAACACCGGGGAGCTGTTTTTT. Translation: CASSPSQGLNTGELFF.

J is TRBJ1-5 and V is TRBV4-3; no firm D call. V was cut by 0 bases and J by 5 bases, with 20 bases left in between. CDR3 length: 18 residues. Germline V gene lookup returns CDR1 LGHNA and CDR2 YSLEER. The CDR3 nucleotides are TGCGCCAGCAGCCAAGATTTTAGAACAGCTTTATTCGATCAGCCCCAGCATTTT. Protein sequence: CASSQDFRTALFDQPQHF.

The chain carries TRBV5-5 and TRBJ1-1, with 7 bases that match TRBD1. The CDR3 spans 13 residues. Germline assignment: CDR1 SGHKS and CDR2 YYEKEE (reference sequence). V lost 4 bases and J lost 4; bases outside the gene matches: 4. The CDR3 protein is CASSGGTATEAFF. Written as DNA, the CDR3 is TGTGCCAGCAGCGGCGGGACAGCCACTGAAGCTTTCTTT.

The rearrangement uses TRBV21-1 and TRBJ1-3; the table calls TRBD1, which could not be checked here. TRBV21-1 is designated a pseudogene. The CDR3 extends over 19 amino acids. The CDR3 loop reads CASSTRGFWTGGAGNTIYF. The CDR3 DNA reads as TGTGCCAGCAGCACCCGGGGTTTCTGGACAGGGGGCGCAGGAAACACCATATATTTT.